This T cell receptor (beta chain) stems from a study of vaccination and CD4 T cells after COVID-19. About the research overall: Researchers took samples from three convalescent patients on day 14 and on days 161 to 241 after vaccination. Stimuli were overlapping spike peptide pools of SARS-CoV-2 and three common cold coronaviruses (HCoV-NL63, HCoV-OC43, HCoV-229E).

The time point here: late sampling 161 to 241 days after vaccination in a few convalescent patients. Treatment reported: roughly 10-day PBMC culture with coronavirus spike peptide pools or control peptides (ViraFEST assay). Peptide-pool expansion of antigen-specific T cells preceded TCR sequencing in ViraFEST. Sequencing of cultured CD4+ T cell DNA used the Oncomine TCR Beta short-read assay. From CD4+ T cells that had been cultured, genomic DNA was extracted. TCRdb re-called the PCR reads with MiXCR, one entry per CDR3 protein. The sample contains around 23,000 distinct CDR3 sequences, around a third of which appear only once. Regarding this clonotype: Its cognate antigen is unknown.

V lost 3 bases to trimming and J lost 12 bases; unmatched junction nucleotides: 11. Germline V gene sequence: CDR1 SGHTA, CDR2 FQGNSA. The CDR3 length is 15 residues. This chain links TRBV7-2 with TRBJ2-1; TRBD2 agrees at 10 bases. This TCR was recovered from a human donor who had recovered from COVID-19. The sequencing here drew on CD4+ T cells from blood, cultured in vitro, taken about 7 months after SARS-CoV-2 vaccination. CDR3 nucleotides: TGTGCCAGCAGCTTCGGGACTAGCGAACCCATGGGGCAGTTCTTC. Encoded protein: CASSFGTSEPMGQFF.